The 32 T cell receptor beta chains below were found in one sample sequenced in a study of Ad26.COV2.S vaccination and SARS-CoV-2 variants. Stated treatment: around 19 received Ad26.COV2.S at low or high dose, single or two shots; 5 received placebo; per-sample allocation not given. The investigators took samples on day 63 after the first vaccine or placebo injection. Produced via immunoSEQ multiplex PCR; TCRdb's table is partial and in-frame only. The sample lists 350,000 to 500,000 clones, about 90% seen once, with more than 3.5% in the top ten. The material sequenced was peripheral blood, taken in a trial of Ad26.COV2.S vaccine versus placebo. These receptors came from a person aged 18-65 years who received the Ad26.COV2.S COVID-19 vaccine or a placebo.

This clone has a single count. The chain is built from TRBV11-3 and TRBJ2-1; D possibly corresponds to TRBD2 (6 bases). V dropped 5 bases and J dropped 8 bases, with 16 bases sitting between them. The V gene's germline CDR1 is SGHNT and CDR2 YENEEA. The CDR3 spans 14 residues. CDR3 nucleotide sequence: TGTGCCAGCAGCGGACCGGGAGAGGGCCATGAGCAGTTCTTC. It encodes CASSGPGEGHEQFF.

The chain combines TRBV15 with TRBJ2-2; no reliable D call. The CDR3 is 13 amino acids. V shed 0 bases and J shed 7 bases, with 6 bases lying between them. Germline values: CDR1 LNHNV, CDR2 YYDKDF (reference sequence). The DNA for the CDR3 is TGTGCCACCAGCAGAGATAGGGTCGGGGAGCTGTTTTTT. Translated: CATSRDRVGELFF.

V is TRBV7-9 and J is TRBJ1-5, with TRBD1 matching over 9 bases. V lost 4 bases to trimming and J lost 5 bases; unmatched junction nucleotides: 6. This CDR3 is built from 15 residues. Germline lookup yields CDR1 SEHNR and CDR2 FQNEAQ (reference sequence). The CDR3 here is CASSSSGQGHQPQHF. CDR3 DNA sequence: TGTGCCAGCAGCTCGTCGGGACAGGGTCATCAGCCCCAGCATTTT.

This rearrangement joins TRBV11-2 to TRBJ2-3, with TRBD2 identical over 11 bases. The CDR3 loop spans 16 amino acids. Germline lookup yields CDR1 SGHAT and CDR2 FQNNGV. The V segment lost 7 bases and the J segment 2 bases; nucleotides outside the gene matches: 8. CDR3 protein: CASTPGTSGSTDTQYF. In DNA form, the CDR3 reads TGTGCCAGCACCCCAGGGACTAGCGGCTCCACAGATACGCAGTATTTT.

The J gene is TRBJ2-7, the V gene TRBV7-6, with 7 bases aligning to TRBD1. Germline-derived CDR1 and CDR2 are SGHVS and FNYEAQ. V trimming: 5 bases; J trimming: 7 bases; junction bases outside the gene matches: 5. This CDR3 has 12 residues. The CDR3 sequence: CASSPNRGEQYF. Written as DNA, the CDR3 is TGTGCCAGCAGCCCTAACAGGGGAGAGCAGTACTTC.

This clone is a singleton in its sample. This chain connects TRBV6-5 to TRBJ1-1, with TRBD1 identical over 8 bases. Trimming removed 6 bases from V and 5 bases from J; junction bases left unmatched: 8. The CDR3 spans 14 residues. The germline CDR1 and CDR2 sequences are MNHEY and SVGAGI. The CDR3 is CASSRAGGETEAFF. The CDR3 region has the DNA TGTGCCAGCAGCAGGGCAGGGGGCGAGACTGAAGCTTTCTTT.

The chain couples TRBV7-2 to TRBJ2-3; D perhaps matches TRBD1 (6 bases). The germline CDR1 and CDR2 sequences are SGHTA and FQGNSA. The CDR3 extends over 12 amino acids. Deletions cut 7 bases from V and 11 bases from J, with 16 bases between. In nucleotides, the CDR3 is TGTGCCAGCACCCTAGGGTACAGGGAGCAGTATTTT. Translation: CASTLGYREQYF.

The chain has TRBV11-2 and TRBJ1-2; tentative D call: TRBD1 (6 bases). The CDR3 sequence is 12 residues long. V lost 6 bases and J 10 bases, leaving 15 bases between the germline ends. Germline V lookup: CDR1 SGHAT, CDR2 FQNNGV. This chain's CDR3 is CASSFTGGYYTF. The CDR3 DNA follows: TGTGCCAGCAGTTTTACGGGGGGCTACTACACCTTC.

The chain is built from TRBV28 and TRBJ2-1; TRBD2 matches at 7 bases. This CDR3 is built from 16 residues. V was clipped by 3 bases and J by 4 bases; unmatched bases: 9. Germline V gives CDR1 MDHEN, CDR2 SYDVKM. The CDR3 sequence: CASSFGAGAIYNEQFF. In DNA, the CDR3 is TGTGCCAGCAGTTTCGGGGCGGGAGCCATTTACAATGAGCAGTTCTTC.

The sample holds one count of this clone. This chain uses TRBV3-1 (or the pseudogene TRBV3-2) with TRBJ2-3, with TRBD1 as a possible D gene (5 bases). Germline CDR1 is LGHDT and CDR2 is YNNKEL (reference sequence). The CDR3 has 14 amino acids. Trimming took 4 bases from V and 5 from J, leaving 13 bases between them. The CDR3: CASSPRARGDTQYF. The CDR3 DNA sequence: TGTGCCAGCAGCCCACGCGCTAGGGGAGATACGCAGTATTTT.

The J gene is TRBJ2-6, the V gene TRBV2; maybe TRBD1 (6 bases). Trimming took off 4 bases at V and 1 base at J, with 8 bases between the two ends. The CDR3 loop spans 15 amino acids. Per the germline V gene, CDR1 is SNHLY and CDR2 is FYNNEI. The CDR3 bases are TGTGCCAGCAGTGCAGACAGGTCTGGGGCCAACGTCCTGACTTTC. Translating it yields CASSADRSGANVLTF.

V is TRBV4-1 and J is TRBJ2-4; D unresolved. The last part of the DNA fits TRBJ2-5 better; the J call may be wrong. The CDR3 is 15 residues long. CDR1 and CDR2 from the germline V gene are MGHRA and YSYEKL. This chain's CDR3 is CASSQDRAFGQTQYF. The CDR3 bases are TGCGCCAGCAGCCAAGATAGGGCCTTCGGACAGACCCAGTACTTC.

The count of this clone is one. V gene TRBV19 combines with J gene TRBJ2-3; D is ambiguous. CDR3 size: 15 residues. Germline V CDR1 and CDR2: LNHDA, SQIVND (reference sequence). The V end was cut by 0 bases, the J end by 2 bases, with 9 bases between. The CDR3 here is CASSIDGVATDTQYF. CDR3 in DNA: TGTGCCAGTAGTATAGATGGAGTAGCCACAGATACGCAGTATTTT.

CDR3 DNA sequence: TGTGCCTGGAGTGTCAACCCGGGTGGGCGGCCGACCGGGGAGCTGTTTTTT. Amino acids: CAWSVNPGGRPTGELFF. The V call is TRBV30, the J call TRBJ2-2, with D uncertain. This CDR3 contains 17 residues. Germline assignment: CDR1 GTSNPN and CDR2 SVGIG (reference sequence). The germline V and J ends were trimmed by 0 bases and 5 bases, with 19 bases remaining between them.

V usage is TRBV21-1 and J usage is TRBJ1-5. TRBV21-1 is deemed a pseudogene. CDR3 length equals 19 residues. The CDR3 spells CASSLPDAASIYSNQPQHF. The CDR3 bases are TGTGCCAGCAGCCTACCAGACGCGGCATCAATCTATAGCAATCAGCCCCAGCATTTT.

The V and J genes are TRBV5-1 and TRBJ2-6, with D unresolved. The CDR3 sequence is 15 residues long. The germline V and J ends were trimmed by 4 bases and 0 bases, with 8 bases remaining between them. The germline V gene has CDR1 SGHRS and CDR2 YFSETQ. The CDR3, as DNA: TGCGCCAGCAGCCCTACAGACTCTGGGGCCAACGTCCTGACTTTC. It translates to CASSPTDSGANVLTF.

V is TRBV10-2 and J is TRBJ2-7, with D perhaps TRBD1 or TRBD2 (5 bases each). Germline assignment: CDR1 WSHSY and CDR2 SAAADI. The CDR3 has 14 residues. Trimming took 2 bases from V and 3 from J, leaving 11 bases between them. The CDR3 region is CASSEGGRNYEQYF. The CDR3 DNA reads as TGCGCCAGCAGTGAGGGGGGACGGAACTACGAGCAGTACTTC.

This chain joins TRBV28 and TRBJ2-6; no clear D gene. The V end lost 7 bases, the J end lost 8 bases, and 12 bases lay between the germline ends. The CDR3 covers 13 residues. Germline V gene sequence: CDR1 MDHEN, CDR2 SYDVKM. The CDR3 DNA is TGTGCCAGCAAGATAGGTATATCCAACGTCCTGACTTTC. Translation gives CASKIGISNVLTF.

The chain joins TRBV18 to TRBJ2-2, with TRBD2 matching over 8 bases. CDR1 and CDR2 (germline): KGHSH, LQKENI. This CDR3 region has 16 residues. J was trimmed by 10 bases and V by 6 bases; bases with no gene match: 16. CDR3 sequence reads: CASSPPGLGGVLELFF. CDR3 DNA sequence: TGTGCCAGCTCTCCGCCGGGACTAGGGGGTGTATTGGAGCTGTTTTTT.

The rearrangement uses TRBV28 and TRBJ1-5, with D possibly being TRBD1 (5 bases). Germline-derived CDR1 and CDR2 are MDHEN and SYDVKM. V was shortened by 2 bases and J by 1 base, with 6 bases between the two germline ends. The CDR3 is made up of 14 amino acids. CDR3 in DNA: TGTGCCAGCAGTTTAGGGGACAGCAATCAGCCCCAGCATTTT. Translation gives CASSLGDSNQPQHF. The whole variable domain, filled in from reference TRBV28 and TRBJ1-5, reads DVKVTQSSRYLVKRTGEKVFLECVQDMDHENMFWYRQDPGLGLRLIYFSYDVKMKEKGDIPEGYSVSREKKERFSLILESASTNQTSMYLCASSLGDSNQPQHFGDGTRLSIL.

The CDR3 region has the DNA TGTGCCAGCAGCTCCCGGGACTACTCCTACGAGCAGTACTTC. This gives the protein CASSSRDYSYEQYF. V is TRBV7-8 and J is TRBJ2-7, with 7 bases lining up with TRBD2. This CDR3 is 14 amino acids long. The V and J ends lost 4 bases and 0 bases, in that order; junction bases with no gene match: 3. Per germline, CDR1 SGHVS and CDR2 FQNEAQ.

This clone was seen once. The V and J genes are TRBV2 and TRBJ2-1, with TRBD2 matching 8 bases. J lost 7 bases, V lost 8 bases, and 13 bases had no gene match. This CDR3 is built from 15 residues. The V gene's germline CDR1 is SNHLY and CDR2 FYNNEI. The CDR3, as DNA: TGTGCCAGCGGGGGTACGGCTAGCGGGTTAAATGAGCAGTTCTTC. Translated, it gives CASGGTASGLNEQFF. Looking up the rest from reference TRBV2 and TRBJ2-1 gives the full variable domain: EPEVTQTPSHQVTQMGQEVILRCVPISNHLYFYWYRQILGQKVEFLVSFYNNEISEKSEIFDDQFSVERPDGSNFTLKIRSTKLEDSAMYFCASGGTASGLNEQFFGPGTRLTVL.

The chain links TRBV3-1 (or the pseudogene TRBV3-2) to TRBJ2-7, with D perhaps matching TRBD2 (6 bases). CDR1 and CDR2 (germline): LGHDT, YNNKEL (reference sequence). CDR3 size: 13 residues. With 6 bases removed from V and 2 bases from J, the gap between germline ends came to 11 bases. The CDR3: CASSNRETYEQYF. The CDR3, as DNA: TGTGCCAGCAGTAACCGGGAGACCTACGAGCAGTACTTC.

V and J are TRBV2 and TRBJ2-7; D gene uncertain. Trimming took 10 bases from V and 0 from J, leaving 22 bases between them. The CDR3 runs to 16 residues. Germline CDR1 reads SNHLY; CDR2 reads FYNNEI. The CDR3: CATRSGFLTISYEQYF. The CDR3 DNA is TGTGCCACACGATCCGGTTTTCTAACAATCTCCTACGAGCAGTACTTC.

This chain links TRBV11-2 with TRBJ2-7; 10 nucleotides agree with TRBD2. After removal of 4 bases from V and 4 bases from J, the junction contained 7 bases not matched to a gene. Germline V gene lookup returns CDR1 SGHAT and CDR2 FQNNGV. This CDR3 region has 15 residues. CDR3 coding DNA: TGTGCCAGCAGCTCCTCTAGCGGGAGTACGTACGAGCAGTACTTC. It codes for CASSSSSGSTYEQYF. Combining the CDR3 with reference TRBV11-2 and TRBJ2-7 gives the whole variable domain EAGVAQSPRYKIIEKRQSVAFWCNPISGHATLYWYQQILGQGPKLLIQFQNNGVVDDSQLPKDRFSAERLKGVDSTLKIQPAKLEDSAVYLCASSSSSGSTYEQYFGPGTRLTVT.

This clone has just a few counts. The chain couples TRBV5-4 to TRBJ2-5, with 7 bases that match TRBD2. With V trimmed by 4 bases and J by 3 bases, 9 bases remained unmatched. The CDR3 consists of 15 residues. In germline, CDR1 is SGHNT, CDR2 YYREEE (reference sequence). The CDR3: CASSTAGTTKETQYF. In DNA form, the CDR3 reads TGTGCCAGCAGCACCGCCGGGACTACAAAAGAGACCCAGTACTTC.

This chain links TRBV14 with TRBJ2-2, with D unresolved. The V gene's germline CDR1 is SGHDN and CDR2 FVKESK. V was pared by 0 bases and J by 9 bases, with 20 bases between. The CDR3 runs 17 residues. DNA for the CDR3: TGTGCCAGCAGCCAAGATAAGGGTAGGACCTATCAGAGGGAGCTGTTTTTT. This gives the protein CASSQDKGRTYQRELFF.

The CDR3 protein is CASSLVAGAGSPYEQYF. The CDR3 DNA follows: TGTGCCAGCAGTTTAGTAGCGGGAGCGGGATCTCCCTACGAGCAGTACTTC. The chain combines TRBV28 with TRBJ2-7; TRBD2 aligns across 9 bases. Germline CDR1 and CDR2: MDHEN and SYDVKM. Unmatched junction bases numbered 10, after V lost 2 bases and J lost 2 bases. The CDR3 runs to 17 residues.

This chain uses TRBV6-2 or TRBV6-3 with TRBJ2-1, with D tentatively TRBD1 or TRBD2 (6 bases each). V was clipped by 0 bases and J by 6 bases, with 15 bases between them. CDR1 MNHEY and CDR2 SVGEGT come from the germline V gene. CDR3 length: 16 amino acids. In DNA form, the CDR3 reads TGTGCCAGCAGTTACTCCCTAGGGGGGACGTCCAATGAGCAGTTCTTC. Its translation is CASSYSLGGTSNEQFF.

Only a few counts were recorded for this clone. The chain combines TRBV7-8 with TRBJ1-5, with a tentative D call TRBD1 (5 bases). The germline V and J ends were trimmed by 5 bases and 4 bases, with 27 bases remaining between them. CDR1 and CDR2 from the germline V gene are SGHVS and FQNEAQ. This CDR3 region has 19 residues. The CDR3 sequence is CASSPRRDWQGRSNQPQHF. The DNA of the CDR3 is TGTGCCAGCAGCCCGCGGCGGGACTGGCAAGGAAGAAGTAATCAGCCCCAGCATTTT.

This clone came up once. This rearrangement joins TRBV25-1 to TRBJ2-5; the match to TRBD2 covers 10 bases. The germline CDR1 and CDR2 sequences are MGHDK and SYGVNS. With 1 base clipped from V and 4 bases from J, the junction kept 12 bases outside the gene matches. This CDR3 comprises 18 residues. CDR3 protein: CASSEFGLAGVKGETQYF. The CDR3 bases are TGTGCCAGCAGTGAATTTGGGCTAGCGGGAGTCAAGGGAGAGACCCAGTACTTC.

The CDR3 nucleotides are TGTGCCAGCAGCTGGGACAGGGCTCAGCCCCAGCATTTT. It codes for CASSWDRAQPQHF. V is TRBV7-8 and J is TRBJ1-5; 9 bases are shared with TRBD1. The CDR3 runs to 13 residues. Germline V gene data show CDR1 as SGHVS and CDR2 as FQNEAQ. V dropped 4 bases and J dropped 6; count of bases not matched to a gene: 1.